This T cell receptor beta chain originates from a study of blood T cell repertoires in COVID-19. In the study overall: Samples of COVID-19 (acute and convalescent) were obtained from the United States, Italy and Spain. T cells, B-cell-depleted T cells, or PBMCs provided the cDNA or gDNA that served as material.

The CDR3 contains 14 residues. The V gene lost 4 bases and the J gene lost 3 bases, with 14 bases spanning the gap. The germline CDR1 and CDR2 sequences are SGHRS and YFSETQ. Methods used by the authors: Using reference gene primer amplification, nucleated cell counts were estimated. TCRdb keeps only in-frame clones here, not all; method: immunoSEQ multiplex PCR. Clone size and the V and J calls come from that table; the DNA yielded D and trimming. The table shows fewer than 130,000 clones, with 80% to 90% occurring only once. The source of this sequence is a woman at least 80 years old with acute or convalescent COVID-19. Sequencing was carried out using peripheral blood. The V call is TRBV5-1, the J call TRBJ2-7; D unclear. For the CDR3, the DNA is TGCGCCAGCAGCCTAACTTCGTCGGGCTACGAGCAGTACTTC. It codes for CASSLTSSGYEQYF.